These 32 T cell receptor beta chains share one sample of origin, sequenced in a study of cytomegalovirus exposure and HLA in healthy donors. Using immunoSEQ multiplex PCR, the repertoire was profiled, and TCRdb retains in-frame clones only, with some absent. The sample includes over 100,000 clones, 75% to 90% seen only once; the top ten take around 1.3%. The sample taken for sequencing was PBMCs. The receptors originated from a woman between 18 and 29 years old in good health and CMV-seronegative.

This clone occurred a few times. The chain combines TRBV10-3 with TRBJ1-1; 11 nucleotides align to TRBD1. The CDR3 length is 13 residues. V gave up 8 bases and J gave up 1 base; unmatched junction bases: 0. The germline gives CDR1 ENHRY, CDR2 SYGVKD. CDR3 in amino acids: CAIGQGANTEAFF. CDR3 sequence (DNA): TGTGCCATCGGACAGGGGGCGAACACTGAAGCTTTCTTT.

The chain couples TRBV7-8 to TRBJ2-7; 11 nucleotides line up with TRBD2. The CDR3 is 16 residues long. Per germline, CDR1 SGHVS and CDR2 FQNEAQ. V lost 1 base to trimming and J lost 3 bases; unmatched junction nucleotides: 5. The DNA for the CDR3 is TGTGCCAGCAGCTTAGGTCGACTAGCGGGGAACTACGAGCAGTACTTC. It translates to CASSLGRLAGNYEQYF.

The gene calls are TRBV27 and TRBJ1-5; D uncertain. There are 14 residues in the CDR3. V was shortened by 8 bases and J by 2 bases, with 13 bases between the two germline ends. The V gene's germline CDR1 is MNHEY and CDR2 SMNVEV (reference sequence). The CDR3 sequence is CASADHQGNQPQHF. CDR3 in DNA: TGTGCCAGCGCCGACCACCAGGGCAATCAGCCCCAGCATTTT.

The genes are TRBV6-5 and TRBJ1-1, with D possibly being TRBD1 (5 bases). CDR1 and CDR2 (germline): MNHEY, SVGAGI. The CDR3 runs 12 residues. V was cut by 6 bases and J by 1 base, with 6 bases left in between. The CDR3 reads CASRTANTEAFF. CDR3 nucleotides: TGTGCCAGCAGGACAGCGAACACTGAAGCTTTCTTT.

This clone was seen only once. This CDR3 is CASSKTGQVTEAFF. The DNA of the CDR3 is TGTGCCAGCTCAAAGACAGGGCAGGTCACTGAAGCTTTCTTT. The V and J genes are TRBV6-1 and TRBJ1-1; TRBD1 matches 7 bases. This CDR3 contains 14 residues. CDR1 and CDR2 (germline): MNHNS, SASEGT. The J segment lost 4 bases and the V segment lost 8 bases, leaving 10 bases of the junction unmatched.

The chain has TRBV7-9 and TRBJ2-1; 11 positions match TRBD2. The V segment lost 5 bases and the J segment 5 bases; nucleotides outside the gene matches: 5. Germline CDR1 reads SEHNR; CDR2 reads FQNEAQ (reference sequence). The CDR3 spans 15 residues. CDR3 coding DNA: TGTGCCAGCAGCCGAGGACTAGCGGGTAACAATGAGCAGTTCTTC. Translation gives CASSRGLAGNNEQFF.

The chain combines TRBV4-2 with TRBJ2-3; 7 nucleotides match TRBD2. The germline CDR1 and CDR2 sequences are LGHNA and YNFKEQ. CDR3 length: 17 residues. V dropped 1 base and J dropped 6; count of bases not matched to a gene: 13. CDR3 protein: CASSQVRLGSGDDTQYF. The CDR3, as DNA: TGTGCCAGCAGCCAAGTACGACTAGGGAGCGGGGATGATACGCAGTATTTT.

The chain combines TRBV6-5 with TRBJ1-2; maybe TRBD1 (5 bases). The V gene's germline CDR1 is MNHEY and CDR2 SVGAGI. V shed 2 bases and J shed 4 bases, with 14 bases lying between them. The CDR3 covers 15 residues. In DNA, the CDR3 is TGTGCCAGCAGTTACGACACCCAGGACACCTATGGCTACACCTTC. This sequence encodes CASSYDTQDTYGYTF.

The V and J genes are TRBV19 and TRBJ1-1; 8 bases align to TRBD1. With V trimmed by 5 bases and J by 3 bases, 8 bases remained unmatched. The CDR3 totals 15 residues. Germline V CDR1 and CDR2: LNHDA, SQIVND (reference sequence). CDR3: CASSDRTGRDTEAFF. The CDR3 bases are TGTGCCAGTAGTGACCGGACAGGGCGCGACACTGAAGCTTTCTTT.

V is TRBV28 and J is TRBJ2-7; D is unresolved. The germline V and J ends were trimmed by 5 bases and 1 base, with 3 bases remaining between them. Germline loops: CDR1 MDHEN, CDR2 SYDVKM. CDR3 length equals 11 residues. The CDR3 here is CASSQSYEQYF. The DNA of the CDR3 is TGTGCCAGCAGTCAGTCCTACGAGCAGTACTTC.

The sample holds one count of this clone. The rearrangement links TRBV7-8 to TRBJ2-3, with TRBD2 matching over 11 bases. The CDR3 is 14 amino acids. V lost 5 bases to trimming and J lost 3 bases; unmatched junction nucleotides: 1. The germline CDR1 and CDR2 sequences are SGHVS and FQNEAQ. Here the CDR3 DNA reads TGTGCCAGCAGCCGACTAGCGGGGACAGATACGCAGTATTTT. Its translation: CASSRLAGTDTQYF.

The chain is built from TRBV15 and TRBJ1-6, with TRBD1 matching over 7 bases. Germline V lookup: CDR1 LNHNV, CDR2 YYDKDF (reference sequence). V lost 0 bases, J lost 9 bases, and 8 bases stayed unmatched. The CDR3 covers 16 residues. The CDR3 region is CATSRDGYRGGSPLHF. The DNA for the CDR3 is TGTGCCACCAGCAGAGATGGGTACAGGGGAGGTTCACCCCTCCACTTT.

V is TRBV5-6 and J is TRBJ1-2; no definite D call. Trimming removed 1 base from V and 4 bases from J, with 17 bases in between. This CDR3 spans 16 amino acids. Germline V gene lookup returns CDR1 SGHDT and CDR2 YYEEEE. This CDR3 is CASSLFTGERFYGYTF. CDR3 bases: TGTGCCAGCAGCTTGTTTACGGGTGAGCGCTTCTATGGCTACACCTTC.

By share, this clone ranks as medium-sized (0.01 to 0.1%). This rearrangement joins TRBV5-5 to TRBJ1-2, with 12 bases identical to TRBD1. CDR3 size: 14 residues. Germline lookup yields CDR1 SGHKS and CDR2 YYEKEE (reference sequence). V dropped 3 bases and J dropped 7; count of bases not matched to a gene: 4. CDR3: CASSSGTGGVGYTF. CDR3 DNA: TGTGCCAGCAGCTCCGGGACAGGGGGCGTTGGCTACACCTTC.

V gene TRBV6-5 combines with J gene TRBJ1-2, with 9 positions matching TRBD1. Germline-derived CDR1 and CDR2 are MNHEY and SVGAGI. This CDR3 comprises 15 residues. With V trimmed by 6 bases and J by 4 bases, 9 bases remained unmatched. The CDR3 DNA sequence: TGTGCCAGCAGCAAATCCGGGACAGGGTTCTATGGCTACACCTTC. Translated, it gives CASSKSGTGFYGYTF.

The CDR3 spells CASSFSLAGSNEQFF. The CDR3 region has the DNA TGCGCCAGCAGCTTTAGTCTGGCGGGGTCCAATGAGCAGTTCTTC. The chain employs TRBV5-1 and TRBJ2-1, with a possible D match to TRBD2 (6 bases). Trimming took off 2 bases at V and 6 bases at J, with 15 bases between the two ends. Germline V gives CDR1 SGHRS, CDR2 YFSETQ. This CDR3 is 15 amino acids long.

The chain links TRBV9 to TRBJ2-7, with D unclear. Looked up from germline, CDR1 is SGDLS and CDR2 is YYNGEE. The CDR3 extends over 14 amino acids. Trimming left V 4 bases short and J 2 bases short, with 13 bases between. The CDR3 coding sequence is TGTGCCAGCAGCCTATACCCTGGAGCCTACGAGCAGTACTTC. It is translated as CASSLYPGAYEQYF. Based on the CDR3 plus reference TRBV9 and TRBJ2-7, the full variable domain is DSGVTQTPKHLITATGQRVTLRCSPRSGDLSVYWYQQSLDQGLQFLIQYYNGEERAKGNILERFSAQQFPDLHSELNLSSLELGDSALYFCASSLYPGAYEQYFGPGTRLTVT.

The V gene is TRBV27, the J gene TRBJ1-1, with D maybe TRBD1 (6 bases). The V gene's germline CDR1 is MNHEY and CDR2 SMNVEV (reference sequence). The CDR3 extends over 14 amino acids. V was cut by 4 bases and J by 0 bases, with 9 bases left in between. The CDR3 bases are TGTGCCAGCAGTTCGGGACACATGAACACTGAAGCTTTCTTT. Translated: CASSSGHMNTEAFF.

V and J are TRBV29-1 and TRBJ1-1; D call uncertain. The germline CDR1 and CDR2 sequences are SQVTM and ANQGSEA. The CDR3 extends over 12 amino acids. Trimming left V 4 bases short and J 3 bases short, with 9 bases between. The DNA of the CDR3 is TGCAGCGTTGCACGGGGATACACTGAAGCTTTCTTT. As protein: CSVARGYTEAFF.

The gene calls are TRBV2 and TRBJ1-5, with 7 bases aligning to TRBD1. The V gene's germline CDR1 is SNHLY and CDR2 FYNNEI. The CDR3 is 15 amino acids. V was pared by 4 bases and J by 9 bases, with 12 bases of the junction left unmatched. The CDR3 DNA is TGTGCCAGCAGTGGACAAGGGGGCCGCCATGCGCCCCAGCATTTT. It translates to CASSGQGGRHAPQHF.

The J gene is TRBJ2-1, the V gene TRBV7-9; unclear D gene. The CDR3 totals 13 residues. V was pared by 5 bases and J by 5 bases, with 10 bases between. Germline values: CDR1 SEHNR, CDR2 FQNEAQ (reference sequence). The CDR3 nucleotides are TGTGCCAGCAGCCACAACCCCGACAATGAGCAGTTCTTC. Its protein is CASSHNPDNEQFF.

About this clone: Other DNA sequences within the sample encode an identical CDR3. V and J are TRBV7-9 and TRBJ1-2; TRBD1 matches 7 bases. Losses at the gene ends were 0 bases for V and 3 bases for J; bases not matched to a gene: 1. Germline CDR1 SEHNR, CDR2 FQNEAQ (reference sequence). The CDR3 runs to 14 residues. DNA for the CDR3: TGTGCCAGCAGCTTAGCTGGGACAGACTATGGCTACACCTTC. Its protein is CASSLAGTDYGYTF.

In its sample, this clone was seen many times. The gene calls are TRBV6-1 and TRBJ1-1; 10 bases fit TRBD1. CDR1 and CDR2 from the germline V gene are MNHNS and SASEGT. This CDR3 has 12 amino acids. The junction had 3 bases not matched to a gene; V was cut back by 7 bases and J by 7 bases. For the CDR3, the DNA is TGTGCCAGCATAGGGACAGGGGATGAAGCTTTCTTT. Protein product: CASIGTGDEAFF.

The chain uses TRBV10-3 and TRBJ1-1; TRBD1 agrees at 11 bases. The CDR3 contains 15 residues. The trim removed 5 bases at V and 1 base at J, leaving 3 bases unmatched. Germline V gene sequence: CDR1 ENHRY, CDR2 SYGVKD. The chain's CDR3 is CAISSGTGGNTEAFF. The CDR3 nucleotides read TGTGCCATCAGTTCCGGGACAGGGGGGAACACTGAAGCTTTCTTT.

This chain joins TRBV5-6 and TRBJ1-1, with TRBD1 matching 7 bases. Germline assignment: CDR1 SGHDT and CDR2 YYEEEE. This CDR3 is built from 14 residues. Trimming removed 4 bases from V and 1 base from J; junction bases left unmatched: 4. CDR3 sequence reads: CASSGQVGNTEAFF. CDR3 nucleotides: TGTGCCAGCAGCGGACAGGTGGGGAACACTGAAGCTTTCTTT.

The chain joins TRBV27 to TRBJ2-7, with 7 bases that match TRBD2. Germline CDR1 and CDR2: MNHEY and SMNVEV (reference sequence). The ends lost 4 bases at V and 3 bases at J; junction bases unmatched: 6. This CDR3 region has 14 residues. This chain's CDR3 is CASSWGGRVYEQYF. The CDR3 bases are TGTGCCAGCAGTTGGGGGGGGAGGGTCTACGAGCAGTACTTC.

The rearrangement joins TRBV10-3 to TRBJ2-2, with TRBD1 matching over 9 bases. The germline gives CDR1 ENHRY, CDR2 SYGVKD. With V trimmed by 7 bases and J by 6 bases, 6 bases remained unmatched. CDR3 size: 14 residues. The CDR3 protein is CAITRTGVSGELFF. The CDR3 nucleotides are TGTGCCATCACGCGGACAGGGGTCTCCGGGGAGCTGTTTTTT.

This rearrangement joins TRBV6-5 to TRBJ1-2; D remains ambiguous. CDR1 and CDR2 from the germline V gene are MNHEY and SVGAGI. V was trimmed by 0 bases and J by 5 bases, leaving 7 bases between them. The CDR3 totals 13 residues. The CDR3 protein is CASSYSSVYGYTF. Written as DNA, the CDR3 is TGTGCCAGCAGTTACTCTTCTGTTTATGGCTACACCTTC.

The chain combines TRBV5-1 with TRBJ1-2, with D maybe TRBD1 (5 bases). The CDR3 consists of 15 residues. Trimming removed 0 bases at V and 2 bases at J, with 11 bases between. Germline CDR1 is SGHRS and CDR2 is YFSETQ. Here the CDR3 DNA reads TGCGCCAGCAGCTTGGACTCCCGACAGAACTATGGCTACACCTTC. The encoded protein is CASSLDSRQNYGYTF.

The V call is TRBV18, the J call TRBJ1-4; D is possibly TRBD1 (6 bases). Deletions cut 3 bases from V and 4 bases from J, with 12 bases between. This CDR3 has 15 residues. Germline V gene data show CDR1 as KGHSH and CDR2 as LQKENI. CDR3 sequence: CASSPRGQSNEKLFF. CDR3 bases: TGTGCCAGCTCACCCAGAGGACAGAGTAATGAAAAACTGTTTTTT.

The chain recombines TRBV27 with TRBJ2-3; 7 nucleotides line up with TRBD2. Germline CDR1 reads MNHEY; CDR2 reads SMNVEV (reference sequence). With V trimmed by 5 bases and J by 4 bases, 12 bases remained unmatched. This CDR3 is 16 amino acids long. The CDR3, as DNA: TGTGCCAGCAGTCGACTTCTTGACCGGGGGGCAGATACGCAGTATTTT. Amino acids: CASSRLLDRGADTQYF.

The chain is built from TRBV5-4 and TRBJ2-3; 7 bases fit TRBD2. V was pared by 3 bases and J by 7 bases, with 14 bases of the junction left unmatched. The germline CDR1 and CDR2 sequences are SGHNT and YYREEE (reference sequence). The CDR3 length is 16 residues. The CDR3 is CASSSLQAGDSNTQYF. CDR3 DNA: TGTGCCAGCAGCTCCCTCCAGGCGGGGGACTCGAATACGCAGTATTTT.